This is a list of T cell receptor beta chains from one sample in a study of beta chain features in type 1 diabetes. The method was immunoSEQ multiplex PCR; TCRdb's version includes in-frame clones alone and lacks a portion of them. Of a few hundred thousand clones listed, over 9% are singletons. Sequencing was performed on central memory CD4+ T cells from blood. Source of these receptors: a man younger than 40 with type 1 diabetes. The conserved cysteine and the conserved F or W are not part of the CDR3 here. For some rows the clone size is stated as once, few or many, or as a class when expanded; others skip it.

size: few; J: TRBJ2-1; V: TRBV7-9; CDR3: ASSFEGGTNNEQF
size: few; J: TRBJ1-1; V: TRBV4-1; CDR3: ASSQVGRTDPEAF
size: .; J: TRBJ1-2; V: TRBV5-1; CDR3: ASSIQGPGGYGYT
size: .; J: TRBJ1-4; V: TRBV27; CDR3: ASSTPPGSSTNEKLF
size: few; J: TRBJ2-6; V: TRBV9; CDR3: ASSVGSLLT
size: few; J: TRBJ1-1; V: TRBV29-1; CDR3: SARDTAEAF
size: many; J: TRBJ2-7; V: TRBV6-5; CDR3: ASSSPGTQGYEQY
size: few; J: TRBJ2-1; V: TRBV5-6; CDR3: ASSFTRDLLLSYNEQF
size: few; J: TRBJ2-1; V: TRBV28; CDR3: ASRHGTSGTLNEQF
size: .; J: TRBJ1-2; V: TRBV9; CDR3: ASSVGGTAANYGYT
size: many; J: TRBJ2-7; V: TRBV28; CDR3: ASSREVEQY
size: few; J: TRBJ2-7; V: TRBV7-3; CDR3: ASSSGLEDEQY
size: many; J: TRBJ2-1; V: TRBV5-4; CDR3: ASSFQESEQF
size: .; J: TRBJ2-7; V: TRBV25-1; CDR3: ASSEVLGGAVYEQY
size: .; J: TRBJ2-5; V: TRBV7-2; CDR3: ASSTLGGQETQY
size: many; J: TRBJ2-5; V: TRBV10-3; CDR3: AISAGPQETQY
size: .; J: TRBJ1-1; V: TRBV29-1; CDR3: SAAPTGGTEAF
size: .; J: TRBJ1-3; V: TRBV6-6; CDR3: ASSLLSGNTIY
size: few; J: TRBJ2-3; V: TRBV6-6; CDR3: ASSWTDTQY
size: many; J: TRBJ2-1; V: TRBV19; CDR3: ASSIGLAGGPSPHEQF
size: .; J: TRBJ1-4; V: TRBV6-1; CDR3: ASSDAIPHPLTNEKLF
size: few; J: TRBJ2-5; V: TRBV5-1; CDR3: ASSLDSPETQY
size: few; J: TRBJ2-2; V: TRBV30; CDR3: AWRQGANTGELF
size: .; J: TRBJ2-5; V: TRBV19; CDR3: ASSMGTRQETQY
size: .; J: TRBJ2-1; V: TRBV11-2; CDR3: ASSSRTSGSMYNEQF
size: few; J: TRBJ2-1; V: TRBV18; CDR3: ASSPTGPMGNEQF
size: few; J: TRBJ2-7; V: TRBV10-2; CDR3: ASNGNRGYEQY
size: .; J: TRBJ2-4; V: TRBV6-5; CDR3: ASSSGDRVKNIQY
size: few; J: TRBJ1-2; V: TRBV27; CDR3: ASSSRPDREGGYT
size: few; J: TRBJ1-4; V: TRBV5-1; CDR3: ASCVLPGGEKLF
size: few; J: TRBJ2-7; V: TRBV7-2; CDR3: ASSFVASGIGNYEQY
size: few; J: TRBJ2-7; V: TRBV28; CDR3: ATGPSYEQY
size: .; J: TRBJ1-4; V: TRBV15; CDR3: ATSRGSPNEKLF
size: few; J: TRBJ2-5; V: TRBV5-4; CDR3: ASSFRLAGGAETQY
size: few; J: TRBJ2-2; V: TRBV6-4; CDR3: ASSDRTGELF
size: .; J: TRBJ2-4; V: TRBV2; CDR3: AGRGESNIQY
size: few; J: TRBJ1-6; V: TRBV7-8; CDR3: ASSPKLGPKDSPLH
size: .; J: TRBJ1-1; V: TRBV29-1; CDR3: SVFEETEAF
size: .; J: TRBJ2-6; V: TRBV7-2; CDR3: ASSPTGGSGANVLT
size: few; J: TRBJ1-1; V: TRBV6-5; CDR3: ASSYRDRSEAF
size: few; J: TRBJ2-7; V: TRBV7-9; CDR3: ASSRTGAYEQY
size: few; J: TRBJ2-5; V: TRBV5-1; CDR3: ASSLQETQY
size: few; J: TRBJ1-2; V: TRBV5-4; CDR3: ASSSSGGYGYT
size: many; J: TRBJ2-1; V: TRBV4-1; CDR3: ASSQDRQTYNEQF
size: .; J: TRBJ2-1; V: TRBV27; CDR3: ASRGFGAGTTNEQF
size: .; J: TRBJ2-3; V: TRBV4-2; CDR3: ASSQVGSGPTDTQY
size: few; J: TRBJ1-1; V: TRBV11-2; CDR3: ASSLGENTEAF
size: .; J: TRBJ1-3; V: TRBV28; CDR3: ATRVKGSGNTIY
size: few; J: TRBJ1-2; V: TRBV5-8; CDR3: ASSFPGRRSNYGYT
size: few; J: TRBJ2-3; V: TRBV9; CDR3: ASSVNSVGRGRDTQY
size: .; J: TRBJ2-1; V: TRBV6-5; CDR3: ASSYVAADRGDEQF
size: .; J: TRBJ2-7; V: TRBV2; CDR3: ASSEALAGAAGEQY
size: .; J: TRBJ1-1; V: TRBV6-5; CDR3: ASSYDRGPHTEAF
size: few; J: TRBJ2-2; V: TRBV11-2; CDR3: ASSLRRQNTGELF
size: .; J: TRBJ1-2; V: TRBV28; CDR3: ASTGRNYGYT
size: few; J: TRBJ2-1; V: TRBV7-9; CDR3: ASSGSGGSYNEQF
size: few; J: TRBJ1-2; V: TRBV5-1; CDR3: ASSLMTERGYT
size: .; J: TRBJ2-7; V: TRBV4-1; CDR3: ASSPTSGRASYEQY